The 4 T cell receptor beta chains given below trace back to one sample, sequenced in a study of T cell responses to AZD1222 COVID-19 vaccine. Here immunoSEQ multiplex PCR was the method, and the copy in TCRdb shows in-frame clones only, minus some. The sample contains some 180,000 clones, 80% to 95% of which appear only once. The sequencing here drew on peripheral blood, taken 28 days after the second AZD1222 dose. The origin of the receptors is an adult who received the AZD1222 COVID-19 vaccine.

This chain joins TRBV19 and TRBJ1-3, with 8 bases aligning to TRBD1. From germline, CDR1 is LNHDA and CDR2 SQIVND (reference sequence). The junction had 10 bases not matched to a gene; V was cut back by 8 bases and J by 1 base. CDR3 length: 16 residues. DNA of the CDR3: TGTGCCAGTGCGCTAGCTGGACAGGGTTCTGGAAACACCATATATTTT. Protein sequence: CASALAGQGSGNTIYF.

This CDR3 reads CASSQYPSGGQETQYF. The DNA for the CDR3 is TGTGCCAGCAGCCAATACCCTAGCGGGGGCCAAGAGACCCAGTACTTC. The chain uses TRBV4-2 and TRBJ2-5; 10 bases are a match to TRBD2. The V gene end was trimmed by 2 bases and the J gene end by 1 base; junction bases not matched to a gene: 4. This CDR3 contains 16 residues. Germline assignment: CDR1 LGHNA and CDR2 YNFKEQ.

This chain connects TRBV7-8 to TRBJ2-7, with 9 bases lining up with TRBD2. V lost 0 bases, J lost 2 bases, and 2 bases stayed unmatched. In germline, CDR1 is SGHVS, CDR2 FQNEAQ. The length of the CDR3 is 15 residues. The CDR3 sequence: CASSLAPSGTYEQYF. The CDR3 region has the DNA TGTGCCAGCAGCTTAGCGCCTAGCGGGACCTACGAGCAGTACTTC.

The J gene is TRBJ2-4, the V gene TRBV28; either TRBD1 or TRBD2 may fit D (7 bases each). V was pared by 4 bases and J by 1 base, with 11 bases between. The CDR3 contains 15 residues. CDR1 is MDHEN, CDR2 SYDVKM, per germline. The CDR3 coding sequence is TGTGCCAGCAGTTGGGAGGGGGCGGCCAAAAACATTCAGTACTTC. Its translation is CASSWEGAAKNIQYF.